This T cell receptor beta chain was found in a study of blood T cell repertoires in COVID-19. The overall study: Sample material is recorded as cDNA or gDNA derived from T cells, B-cell-depleted T cells, or PBMCs.

Each exposed participant met a COVID-19 case in the 2 weeks preceding study entry. Under the authors' procedure: Amplification of reference gene primers provided the estimated nucleated cell counts. TCRdb's table, derived via immunoSEQ multiplex PCR, lists solely in-frame clones and lacks some. V, J and clone size are taken as reported in that table, and D and trimming were inferred from the DNA itself. There are over 350,000 clones in the sample; roughly 92% occur only once, and more than 0.85% lies in the top ten. Trimming took 2 bases from V and 8 from J, leaving 10 bases between them. This CDR3 spans 13 amino acids.

The receptor was derived from a woman aged 40 to 49 who had been exposed to COVID-19. The sample taken for sequencing was PBMCs or T cells enriched from blood (not recorded which). The V and J genes are TRBV12-3 or TRBV12-4 and TRBJ2-1, with D possibly TRBD1 on 6 matching bases. CDR3 sequence reads: CASSLRGLDEQFF. CDR3 DNA sequence: TGTGCCAGCAGTTTAAGGGGGTTGGATGAGCAGTTCTTC.